Detailed here is one T cell receptor (beta chain). Its antigen is unknown. Qualities for individual bases were not recorded, and no much larger clone is one base off. From a lookup of the germline V gene, CDR1 and CDR2 are SNHLY and FYNNEI. For this chain, trimming is 7 bases at the V end and 7 bases at the J end, and the number of junction bases without a gene match is 5. Counted from cysteine to phenylalanine, this CDR3 has 12 amino acids. Kept here is only the CDR3 DNA, which spans 36 bases and is read in frame from base 1. The immunoSEQ Assay, a bias-controlled multiplex PCR, was used to amplify TCRbeta CDR3 regions from genomic DNA. The authors processed their data as follows. The number of nucleated cells in each sample was estimated from the amplification of reference gene primers within the assay. To quantify the absolute abundance of each unique TCRbeta CDR3 rearrangement, sequence reads were collapsed and filtered. For each sample, productive Simpson clonality was calculated as the square root of Simpson's diversity index across productive rearrangements. TCRdb stores this immuneACCESS table with in-frame sequences only. Part of the clones is absent; in the studies checked, under half of the shortfall reflects unresolved V genes, and no reason is known for the rest. V and J calls and clone size are those listed in that table; D and trimming were worked out from the DNA. The sample table shows fewer than 70,000 clones, and over 90% are seen once. The top ten clonotypes cover 4.5% to 5.5% of the sample.

This entry is derived from a study of blood T cell repertoires in COVID-19 (TCRdb year 2020). Looking at the study overall: The collaborator samples originated in the United States, Italy and Spain and spanned the acute and convalescent phases of COVID-19. The prospective study material was composed of cDNA or gDNA derived from T cells, B-cell-depleted T cells, or PBMCs. Subjects who had been exposed to COVID-19, were actively infected with it, or had recovered from it provided the deeply sampled blood TCRbeta repertoires that made up the dataset. The repertoires were released in a freely available public database meant as a resource for research on the immune response to SARS-CoV-2. Samples were obtained from the ongoing ImmuneRACE study (first 160 participants) and from over 1,000 subjects provided by 6 global collaborators. Sample metadata almost always included a de-identified subject ID, COVID-19 status, age in years and sex. Where HLA class I and class II types were available, the types were taken from metadata supplied by the sample provider, not from assay-based typing.

Collaborating institutions collected whole blood in K2EDTA tubes following their own protocols. Collaborator samples were shipped for TCRbeta analysis as frozen whole blood, isolated PBMCs, or DNA extracted from either sample type. Here is what the overall study found, with its caveats: How much clinical and demographic metadata was included differed by source and by participant, and the metadata was provided uncurated.

This clonotype was obtained from a man aged 45-65 years with active COVID-19. The V and J segments used are TRBV2 and TRBJ1-2; 8 bases in between match TRBD1. Input material: peripheral blood. The nucleotide sequence is TGTGCCAGCAATGACAGGGGCTTTGGCTACACCTTC. Translated, this is CASNDRGFGYTF.